Sequencing of this T cell receptor beta chain was carried out in a study of blood T cell repertoires in COVID-19. At the level of the study: Acute and convalescent COVID-19 samples came from the United States, Italy and Spain.

The CDR3 has 14 residues. Trimming cost V 7 bases and J 15 bases, with 26 bases left between them. CDR1 MNHEY and CDR2 SMNVEV come from the germline V gene (reference sequence). TCRdb's copy holds only in-frame clones and misses some; the assay was immunoSEQ multiplex PCR. The table shows tens of thousands of clones, with roughly 85% occurring only once. This clonotype was sampled from a man aged 45-65 years with active or convalescent COVID-19. The sequenced sample consisted of peripheral blood. The genes are TRBV27 and TRBJ2-3, with TRBD2 as a possible D gene (5 bases). The CDR3: CASTHGAPPGLYYF. CDR3 nucleotide sequence: TGTGCCAGCACCCACGGAGCGCCACCGGGGTTGTACTATTTT.